The clone carrying this T cell receptor beta chain was seen only a few times. The target antigen is unknown. Germline lookup yields CDR1 MGHRA and CDR2 YSYEKL. V lost 6 bases and J lost 6; bases outside the gene matches: 13. This CDR3 spans 16 amino acids. This sample is drawn from a study of T-cell memory formation after mild COVID-19. Background on the study: In these data, TCR clusters were largely donor specific.

Overall study results and limits: Clones contracting day 15 to 85 were balanced CD4/CD8; later expanders leaned CD4+.

A 5'RACE reaction primed in the constant segment made cDNA libraries of TCR alpha and TCR beta, and these carried sample barcodes and UMIs. MiXCR was run by TCRdb on the 5' RACE reads, yielding one entry per CDR3 protein. This table holds 300,000 to 400,000 distinct CDR3 sequences, about 13% found once. The sequence came from a man between 18 and 35 years old who had mild COVID-19 (a few samples of this study predate the infection). Cell type and time point are not known. The sample consisted of PBMCs or a T cell subset sorted from them (not recorded which). V gene TRBV4-1 combines with J gene TRBJ1-2; 10 positions agree with TRBD1. This CDR3 reads CASRHRPSGQGHGYTF. The CDR3 coding sequence is TGCGCCAGCAGACACCGCCCCTCGGGACAGGGGCATGGCTACACCTTC.